Shown below are 16 T cell receptor beta chains from a single sample sequenced in a study of OX40 agonist ivuxolimab in advanced cancers. Library preparation was by the immunoSEQ multiplex PCR assay. Held by TCRdb, this immuneACCESS table contains in-frame sequences only and omits some clones. Under half of the omission traces to an unresolved V gene where checked; the cause of the rest is unknown. This sample has 60,000 to 65,000 clones in its table, and 75% to 95% of those were observed once. The ten largest clonotypes hold under 0.45% of the sample. Sequenced here: CD4+ or CD8+ T cells sorted from blood, sampled in a trial of the OX40 agonist ivuxolimab. The receptors shown here come from an adult with an advanced solid tumor such as melanoma, head and neck, liver or kidney cancer.

V is TRBV5-4 and J is TRBJ2-3, with D unclear. Germline V lookup: CDR1 SGHNT, CDR2 YYREEE (reference sequence). V lost 6 bases and J 4 bases, leaving 18 bases between the germline ends. The CDR3 is 15 residues long. CDR3 residues: CASTPGRSFPDTQYF. The CDR3 nucleotides read TGTGCCAGCACCCCCGGGCGGAGCTTCCCAGATACGCAGTATTTT. The full variable domain, completed using reference TRBV5-4 and TRBJ2-3, is ETGVTQSPTHLIKTRGQQVTLRCSSQSGHNTVSWYQQALGQGPQFIFQYYREEENGRGNFPPRFSGLQFPNYSSELNVNALELDDSALYLCASTPGRSFPDTQYFGPGTRLTVL.

The J gene is TRBJ2-2, the V gene TRBV5-6; D gene uncertain. The length of the CDR3 is 14 residues. Germline CDR1 and CDR2: SGHDT and YYEEEE. Trimming cost V 0 bases and J 3 bases, with 6 bases left between them. The CDR3, as DNA: TGTGCCAGCAGCTTGGTTGTGGACACCGGGGAGCTGTTTTTT. It encodes CASSLVVDTGELFF.

The J gene is TRBJ2-2, the V gene TRBV6-5; D possibly corresponds to TRBD2 (5 bases). From germline, CDR1 is MNHEY and CDR2 SVGAGI. Deletions cut 2 bases from V and 4 bases from J, with 11 bases between. This CDR3 region has 15 residues. The CDR3 DNA reads TGTGCCAGCAGTTACGAGGGCAGGAGCACCGGGGAGCTGTTTTTT. It encodes CASSYEGRSTGELFF.

V usage is TRBV4-1 and J usage is TRBJ1-2, with D uncertain. The CDR3 has 16 residues. V was trimmed by 4 bases and J by 0 bases, leaving 15 bases between them. In germline, CDR1 is MGHRA, CDR2 YSYEKL. CDR3 DNA sequence: TGCGCCAGCAGCCCAGCGGAGGGAAGGTCTAACTATGGCTACACCTTC. Translating it yields CASSPAEGRSNYGYTF.

The chain has TRBV19 and TRBJ2-3, with unresolved D. Trimming cost V 1 base and J 0 bases, with 8 bases left between them. The CDR3 is made up of 15 amino acids. Germline CDR1 reads LNHDA; CDR2 reads SQIVND (reference sequence). The CDR3 nucleotides read TGTGCCAGTAGTATAGGGGCAGCTAGCACAGATACGCAGTATTTT. Its protein is CASSIGAASTDTQYF.

CDR3 in DNA: TGCGCCAGCATGCGGGGGGGTGGCGGCGAGCAGTACTTC. It translates to CASMRGGGGEQYF. V gene TRBV10-2 combines with J gene TRBJ2-7; the match to TRBD2 covers 9 bases. CDR3 length: 13 residues. J was trimmed by 6 bases and V by 7 bases; bases with no gene match: 7. Germline CDR1 is WSHSY and CDR2 is SAAADI.

This chain links TRBV6-1 with TRBJ1-2; the D gene is possibly TRBD1 (6 bases). Germline CDR1 MNHNS, CDR2 SASEGT. The CDR3 runs to 14 residues. V was shortened by 1 base and J by 7 bases, with 13 bases between the two germline ends. The CDR3: CASSEDPNRVGYTF. CDR3 in DNA: TGTGCCAGCAGTGAAGACCCGAACAGGGTTGGCTACACCTTC.

This clone was observed a single time. The chain joins TRBV20-1 to TRBJ2-1; no firm D call. The germline CDR1 and CDR2 sequences are DFQATT and SNEGSKA (reference sequence). Trimming cost V 1 base and J 8 bases, with 6 bases left between them. This CDR3 contains 11 residues. The CDR3 spells CSARVLDEQFF. The CDR3 DNA sequence: TGCAGTGCTAGAGTTTTGGATGAGCAGTTCTTC.

In this sample, this clone turned up once. This chain uses TRBV19 with TRBJ2-7; 11 nucleotides line up with TRBD1. Germline V CDR1 and CDR2: LNHDA, SQIVND (reference sequence). The CDR3 totals 15 residues. J gave up 3 bases and V 6 bases, and 7 bases lay outside the gene matches. The CDR3 loop is CASRSAGTGGYEQYF. CDR3 DNA: TGTGCCAGTAGATCCGCCGGGACAGGGGGCTACGAGCAGTACTTC.

There are a few counts of this clone. The V and J genes are TRBV29-1 and TRBJ2-3; unclear D gene. Trimming shortened V by 1 base and J by 1 base, and 9 bases separated the two germline ends. This CDR3 has 14 residues. The germline gives CDR1 SQVTM, CDR2 ANQGSEA. CDR3 loop: CSVEVIGGTDTQYF. The CDR3 nucleotides are TGCAGCGTTGAAGTTATCGGAGGCACAGATACGCAGTATTTT.

This clone was picked up one time. J is TRBJ2-7 and V is TRBV27; 8 bases fit TRBD2. In germline, CDR1 is MNHEY, CDR2 SMNVEV (reference sequence). Trimming took 2 bases from V and 3 from J; bases not matched to a gene: 6. This CDR3 region has 15 residues. The CDR3 DNA sequence: TGTGCCAGCAGTTTACAAGCGGGAGCTTACTACGAGCAGTACTTC. Protein product: CASSLQAGAYYEQYF.

The CDR3 is CASRRQGTANTGELFF. Written as DNA, the CDR3 is TGTGCCAGCAGAAGACAGGGGACAGCGAACACCGGGGAGCTGTTTTTT. This rearrangement joins TRBV7-9 to TRBJ2-2; 8 bases agree with TRBD1. CDR1 and CDR2 from the germline V gene are SEHNR and FQNEAQ (reference sequence). This CDR3 comprises 16 residues. The junction had 6 bases not matched to a gene; V was cut back by 6 bases and J by 0 bases.

The genes are TRBV6-6 and TRBJ1-4; no definite D call. Trimming removed 2 bases at V and 8 bases at J, with 9 bases between. Germline CDR1 MNHNY, CDR2 SVGAGI (reference sequence). There are 13 residues in the CDR3. CDR3 loop: CASSYGVTEKLFF. As DNA, the CDR3 is TGTGCCAGCAGTTACGGGGTAACCGAAAAACTGTTTTTT.

The V call is TRBV10-1, the J call TRBJ1-3, with unresolved D. The CDR3 is 15 residues long. With 0 bases removed from V and 0 bases from J, the gap between germline ends came to 6 bases. Looked up from germline, CDR1 is WNHNN and CDR2 is SYGVQD (reference sequence). CDR3 region: CASSESLNSGNTIYF. The CDR3 DNA sequence: TGCGCCAGCAGTGAGTCGTTGAACTCTGGAAACACCATATATTTT.

The V call is TRBV5-1, the J call TRBJ2-3; a possible D gene is TRBD2 (5 bases). CDR1 is SGHRS, CDR2 YFSETQ, per germline. The CDR3 loop spans 16 amino acids. V was shortened by 5 bases and J by 0 bases, with 16 bases between the two germline ends. The CDR3 region has the DNA TGCGCCAGCAGTCAAAACGGGATCGGGAGCACAGATACGCAGTATTTT. Its translation: CASSQNGIGSTDTQYF. The whole variable domain, filled in from reference TRBV5-1 and TRBJ2-3, reads KAGVTQTPRYLIKTRGQQVTLSCSPISGHRSVSWYQQTPGQGLQFLFEYFSETQRNKGNFPGRFSGRQFSNSRSEMNVSTLELGDSALYLCASSQNGIGSTDTQYFGPGTRLTVL.

The chain links TRBV27 to TRBJ2-3; 7 bases match TRBD1. CDR1 is MNHEY and CDR2 is SMNVEV in the germline V gene (reference sequence). The CDR3 sequence is 17 residues long. V lost 3 bases and J lost 0; bases outside the gene matches: 9. The CDR3 here is CASSFGTVRTSTDTQYF. The CDR3 bases are TGTGCCAGCAGTTTCGGGACAGTTCGTACTAGCACAGATACGCAGTATTTT.